Included here is one T cell receptor beta chain sequence, with context. Sequencing was performed with immunoSEQ multiplex PCR; in TCRdb, only in-frame clones are kept and a portion is missing. The top ten clones hold around 0.7% of a sample with about 210,000 clones, roughly nine tenths of them seen once. Germline loops: CDR1 SEHNR, CDR2 FQNEAQ (reference sequence). This CDR3 is 17 amino acids long. Trimming removed 0 bases from V and 0 bases from J; junction bases left unmatched: 3. This record belongs to a study of blood T cell repertoires in COVID-19. The receptor's source is a man aged 35-49 years with acute or convalescent COVID-19. The chain links TRBV7-9 to TRBJ2-3, with 10 bases matching TRBD2. The specimen was peripheral blood. The CDR3 sequence is CASSLALAGASTDTQYF. The CDR3 DNA reads as TGTGCCAGCAGCTTAGCGCTAGCGGGGGCCAGCACAGATACGCAGTATTTT.